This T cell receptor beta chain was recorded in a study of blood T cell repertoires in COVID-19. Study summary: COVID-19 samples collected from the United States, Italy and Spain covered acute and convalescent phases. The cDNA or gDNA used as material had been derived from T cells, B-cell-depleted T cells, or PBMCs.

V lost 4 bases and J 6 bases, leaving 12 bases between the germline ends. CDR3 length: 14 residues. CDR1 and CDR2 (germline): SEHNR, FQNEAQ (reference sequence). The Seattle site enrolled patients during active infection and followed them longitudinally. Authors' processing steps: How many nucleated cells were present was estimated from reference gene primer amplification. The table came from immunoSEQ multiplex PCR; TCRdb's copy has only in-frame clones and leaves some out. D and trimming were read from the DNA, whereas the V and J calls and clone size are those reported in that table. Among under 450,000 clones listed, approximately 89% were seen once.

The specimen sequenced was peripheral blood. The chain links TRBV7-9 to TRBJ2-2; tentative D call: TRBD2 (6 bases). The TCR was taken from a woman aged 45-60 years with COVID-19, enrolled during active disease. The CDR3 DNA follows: TGTGCCAGCAGCTCCCGTGGGGGGTCCGGGGAGCTGTTTTTT. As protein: CASSSRGGSGELFF.